This T cell receptor beta chain is from a study of blood T cells in healthy people across ages. This clonotype was recorded a few times. Germline lookup yields CDR1 DFQATT and CDR2 SNEGSKA (reference sequence). There are 14 residues in the CDR3. V was pared by 0 bases and J by 2 bases, with 10 bases between. PCR was performed a second time for about 6 to 11 cycles using a sample-barcoded 5' primer and a J-beta primer mix. One entry per CDR3 protein results from TCRdb running MiXCR on the 5' RACE reads. The table shows approximately 850,000 distinct CDR3 sequences, with more than 45% occurring only once.

The sample comprised blood. The receptor was derived from a man in his thirties or forties in good health. The J gene is TRBJ1-1, the V gene TRBV20-1; no clear D gene. The CDR3 sequence is CSARESLGNTEAFF. CDR3 coding DNA: TGCAGTGCTAGAGAGTCGCTGGGCAACACTGAAGCTTTCTTT.